A single sample gave rise to the 21 T cell receptor beta chains below, sequenced in a study of cytomegalovirus exposure and HLA in healthy donors. Researchers ran the PCR with 60 Vbeta and 13 Jbeta primers. Method: immunoSEQ multiplex PCR; TCRdb's copy keeps in-frame clones and lacks some. The sample records 150,000 or so clones, approximately 81% being singletons. Sequenced: PBMCs. The receptor set was obtained from a female donor in good health and CMV-seronegative.

Only a few counts were recorded for this clone. The chain couples TRBV9 to TRBJ1-2; 7 nucleotides match TRBD1. The J segment lost 2 bases and the V segment lost 0 bases, leaving 4 bases of the junction unmatched. Germline V gives CDR1 SGDLS, CDR2 YYNGEE. This CDR3 is 15 amino acids long. CDR3 in amino acids: CASSVEGGLNYGYTF. CDR3 nucleotides: TGTGCCAGCAGCGTAGAAGGGGGCCTGAACTATGGCTACACCTTC.

The chain employs TRBV19 and TRBJ2-5; D perhaps matches TRBD2 (7 bases). The CDR3 sequence is 13 residues long. V was clipped by 10 bases and J by 4 bases, with 16 bases between them. Germline CDR1 and CDR2: LNHDA and SQIVND (reference sequence). The CDR3 bases are TGTGCCACCCTAGGGGGAGGGATAGAGACCCAGTACTTC. Translating it yields CATLGGGIETQYF.

On this clone itself: Distinct nucleotide sequences in the sample also encode this CDR3. The chain links TRBV6-5 to TRBJ2-2; a possible D gene is TRBD1 (5 bases). The CDR3 sequence is 15 residues long. V was cut by 2 bases and J by 4 bases, with 11 bases left in between. From germline, CDR1 is MNHEY and CDR2 SVGAGI. CDR3 sequence reads: CASSYRGSGTGELFF. CDR3 DNA sequence: TGTGCCAGCAGTTACAGGGGTTCTGGCACCGGGGAGCTGTTTTTT.

This chain links TRBV29-1 with TRBJ1-2; D is undetermined. CDR3 length equals 11 residues. V lost 6 bases and J lost 7, with 12 bases in between. The germline V gene encodes CDR1 SQVTM and CDR2 ANQGSEA. The DNA for the CDR3 is TGCAGCGTAACTGATGGTGGTGGCTACACCTTC. It translates to CSVTDGGGYTF.

The V and J genes are TRBV11-2 and TRBJ2-5; 8 bases map to TRBD1. The CDR3 contains 15 residues. With V trimmed by 3 bases and J by 4 bases, 7 bases remained unmatched. Germline V lookup: CDR1 SGHAT, CDR2 FQNNGV. The CDR3: CASSFTGQAAETQYF. The CDR3 DNA reads TGTGCCAGCAGCTTCACGGGACAGGCTGCAGAGACCCAGTACTTC.

The chain combines TRBV5-1 with TRBJ2-2; D might be TRBD2 (5 bases). V lost 2 bases to trimming and J lost 3 bases, with 8 bases between them. Germline CDR1 is SGHRS and CDR2 is YFSETQ. The CDR3 sequence is 14 residues long. The CDR3 reads CASSFSGDTGELFF. The DNA for the CDR3 is TGCGCCAGCAGCTTCAGCGGAGACACCGGGGAGCTGTTTTTT.

This clone was observed a few times. The gene calls are TRBV7-9 and TRBJ2-3, with 10 nucleotides matching TRBD2. CDR3 length equals 16 residues. The germline gives CDR1 SEHNR, CDR2 FQNEAQ (reference sequence). The junction had 5 bases not matched to a gene; V was cut back by 0 bases and J by 5 bases. DNA of the CDR3: TGTGCCAGCAGCTTAGCGCTAGCGGGAGCTGGAGATACGCAGTATTTT. Encoded protein: CASSLALAGAGDTQYF.

CDR3 loop: CASSRGGGLAGELFF. CDR3 DNA sequence: TGTGCCAGCAGCAGAGGGGGGGGGTTAGCCGGGGAGCTGTTTTTT. V and J are TRBV11-2 and TRBJ2-2, with D tentatively TRBD2 (7 bases). There are 15 residues in the CDR3. CDR1 is SGHAT, CDR2 FQNNGV, per germline. V was trimmed by 5 bases and J by 6 bases, leaving 16 bases between them.

Only one count was recorded for this clone. This chain joins TRBV9 and TRBJ2-7; 8 bases line up with TRBD1. Per the germline V gene, CDR1 is SGDLS and CDR2 is YYNGEE. Unmatched junction bases numbered 8, after V lost 6 bases and J lost 3 bases. The CDR3 contains 14 residues. CDR3 in DNA: TGTGCCAGCACCCCGGGACAGGTCCTCTACGAGCAGTACTTC. Its translation: CASTPGQVLYEQYF.

In this sample, this clone turned up a few times. V and J are TRBV27 and TRBJ1-5; 10 bases fit TRBD1. The CDR3 has 20 amino acids. Per germline, CDR1 MNHEY and CDR2 SMNVEV (reference sequence). V dropped 5 bases and J dropped 0; count of bases not matched to a gene: 16. The DNA for the CDR3 is TGTGCCAGCAGTATTCCCCCCCCCGGGACAGGGGATTATAGCAATCAGCCCCAGCATTTT. Protein product: CASSIPPPGTGDYSNQPQHF.

The genes are TRBV4-3 and TRBJ2-7; tentatively, D is TRBD1 (7 bases). Deletions cut 0 bases from V and 7 bases from J, with 13 bases between. The CDR3 totals 14 residues. CDR1 is LGHNA and CDR2 is YSLEER in the germline V gene. The CDR3 region is CASSQDWSGGEQYF. The CDR3 region has the DNA TGCGCCAGCAGCCAAGATTGGTCAGGGGGGGAGCAGTACTTC.

The V gene is TRBV19, the J gene TRBJ1-1; D uncertain. CDR1 is LNHDA and CDR2 is SQIVND in the germline V gene (reference sequence). V was cut by 10 bases and J by 3 bases, with 12 bases left in between. This CDR3 spans 12 amino acids. The CDR3 DNA is TGTGCCACCTCGGCGGGGTACACTGAAGCTTTCTTT. As protein: CATSAGYTEAFF.

The sample holds a few counts of this clone. The genes are TRBV25-1 and TRBJ2-7; D gene unclear. Trimming cost V 3 bases and J 7 bases, with 10 bases left between them. CDR1 MGHDK and CDR2 SYGVNS come from the germline V gene. CDR3 length: 12 amino acids. Here the CDR3 reads CASSDIMREQYF. CDR3 sequence (DNA): TGTGCCAGCAGTGACATCATGCGGGAGCAGTACTTC.

This clone has just a few counts. The chain employs TRBV12-5 and TRBJ2-7; 10 bases map to TRBD1. The CDR3 covers 16 residues. Looked up from germline, CDR1 is LGHNT and CDR2 is FRNRAP. With V trimmed by 7 bases and J by 4 bases, 13 bases remained unmatched. The DNA of the CDR3 is TGTGCTAGTGCCTCGCCGGACAGGGGGATTTGGTACGAGCAGTACTTC. It encodes CASASPDRGIWYEQYF.

The chain links TRBV7-9 to TRBJ2-1, with TRBD1 identical over 7 bases. J was trimmed by 12 bases and V by 5 bases; bases with no gene match: 10. Germline V lookup: CDR1 SEHNR, CDR2 FQNEAQ (reference sequence). CDR3 length: 13 residues. This CDR3 reads CASSPKDRDAQFF. In nucleotides, the CDR3 is TGTGCCAGCAGCCCGAAAGACAGGGACGCGCAGTTCTTC.

The chain combines TRBV18 with TRBJ1-4; TRBD1 matches at 7 bases. The CDR3 runs 15 residues. The ends lost 3 bases at V and 7 bases at J; junction bases unmatched: 8. The V gene's germline CDR1 is KGHSH and CDR2 LQKENI. The CDR3 loop is CASSPNRGFVEKLFF. DNA for the CDR3: TGTGCCAGCTCACCGAACAGGGGATTCGTTGAAAAACTGTTTTTT.

This chain links TRBV5-1 with TRBJ1-6, with TRBD1 matching 7 bases. CDR3 length: 15 amino acids. The V gene's germline CDR1 is SGHRS and CDR2 YFSETQ. J was trimmed by 5 bases and V by 0 bases; bases with no gene match: 2. The chain's CDR3 is CASSLEGQNNSPLHF. The DNA for the CDR3 is TGCGCCAGCAGCTTGGAGGGACAGAATAATTCACCCCTCCACTTT.

This chain connects TRBV7-2 to TRBJ2-4; TRBD2 matches 10 bases. This CDR3 has 18 residues. Looked up from germline, CDR1 is SGHTA and CDR2 is FQGNSA. V shed 11 bases, J shed 1 base, and the junction held 17 bases outside the gene matches. CDR3: CASTGTSASLSAKNIQYF. In nucleotides, the CDR3 is TGTGCCTCAACGGGGACTAGCGCGTCTCTTTCCGCCAAAAACATTCAGTACTTC. Based on the CDR3 plus reference TRBV7-2 and TRBJ2-4, the full variable domain is GAGVSQSPSNKVTEKGKDVELRCDPISGHTALYWYRQSLGQGLEFLIYFQGNSAPDKSGLPSDRFSAERTGGSVSTLTIQRTQQEDSAVYLCASTGTSASLSAKNIQYFGAGTRLSVL.

The chain carries TRBV9 and TRBJ2-3, with 10 bases identical to TRBD1. The CDR3 has 15 residues. Germline V gene sequence: CDR1 SGDLS, CDR2 YYNGEE. The ends lost 3 bases at V and 3 bases at J; junction bases unmatched: 4. The CDR3 bases are TGTGCCAGCAGCGAGTGGGGACAGGGGACAGATACGCAGTATTTT. Its protein is CASSEWGQGTDTQYF.

Points on this clone: Other DNA sequences of this sample code for an identical CDR3. The rearrangement joins TRBV7-2 to TRBJ1-2; 10 bases map to TRBD1. J gave up 5 bases and V 5 bases, and 2 bases lay outside the gene matches. Germline CDR1 SGHTA, CDR2 FQGNSA. The CDR3 covers 13 residues. In DNA, the CDR3 is TGTGCCAGCAGCCCGGGACAGGGGTATGGCTACACCTTC. Protein product: CASSPGQGYGYTF.

V usage is TRBV19 and J usage is TRBJ2-5; 8 bases align to TRBD1. Germline V CDR1 and CDR2: LNHDA, SQIVND (reference sequence). The CDR3 consists of 13 residues. The V segment lost 7 bases and the J segment 2 bases; nucleotides outside the gene matches: 3. The CDR3 here is CASMDRAQETQYF. Here the CDR3 DNA reads TGTGCCAGTATGGACAGGGCGCAAGAGACCCAGTACTTC.